Listed below are T cell receptor beta chains from one sample, sequenced in a study of OX40 agonist ivuxolimab in advanced cancers. Generated by immunoSEQ multiplex PCR, the TCRdb table keeps only in-frame clones and is missing some. The sample includes over 65,000 clones, 84% of them seen just once. This sample comprised CD4+ or CD8+ T cells sorted from blood, obtained in a trial of the OX40 agonist ivuxolimab. These receptors all come from an adult with an advanced solid tumor such as melanoma, head and neck, liver or kidney cancer. CDR3s include the opening cysteine and the closing phenylalanine or tryptophan. The order of the fields is V gene, D gene, clone size, J gene, CDR3 protein, CDR3 DNA. A D gene is named only where the DNA matches it firmly. Only part of the rows carry a size: once, few, many, or a class if the clone is expanded.

TRBV18	TRBD2	NA	TRBJ2-1	CASSPLAGDNEQFF	TGTGCCAGCTCACCACTAGCGGGAGATAATGAGCAGTTCTTC
TRBV14	NA	NA	TRBJ2-7	CASSQGNSYEQYF	TGTGCCAGCAGCCAGGGAAATTCCTACGAGCAGTACTTC
TRBV6-5	NA	NA	TRBJ2-5	CASSYAWEQETQYF	TGTGCCAGCAGTTACGCATGGGAGCAAGAGACCCAGTACTTC
TRBV7-9	NA	NA	TRBJ2-7	CASSLAGGGYEQYF	TGTGCCAGCAGCTTAGCAGGGGGTGGCTACGAGCAGTACTTC
TRBV6-1	NA	NA	TRBJ1-2	CASRPGTDYGYTF	TGTGCCAGCAGGCCGGGGACGGATTATGGCTACACCTTC
TRBV7-2	TRBD1	NA	TRBJ1-2	CASLRDRTNPGNGYTF	TGTGCCAGCCTCCGGGACAGGACCAACCCCGGGAATGGCTACACCTTC
TRBV11-3	NA	NA	TRBJ2-5	CASSSLGETQYF	TGTGCCAGCAGCTCCCTAGGGGAGACCCAGTACTTC
TRBV7-3	NA	NA	TRBJ2-3	CASSFGGTDTQYF	TGTGCCAGCTCCTTTGGGGGCACAGATACGCAGTATTTT
TRBV18	NA	NA	TRBJ2-4	CASSPFPRDIQYF	TGTGCCAGCTCACCATTCCCCCGGGACATTCAGTACTTC
TRBV9	TRBD1	NA	TRBJ1-4	CASSRGRDEKLFF	TGTGCCAGCAGCAGGGGGCGGGATGAAAAACTGTTTTTT
TRBV27	NA	NA	TRBJ2-3	CASSLKFGTSTDTQYF	TGTGCCAGCAGTTTAAAGTTTGGGACCTCCACAGATACGCAGTATTTT
TRBV18	NA	once	TRBJ2-1	CASSPRKTSNEQFF	TGTGCCAGCTCACCAAGGAAGACCTCCAATGAGCAGTTCTTC
TRBV29-1	TRBD2	NA	TRBJ2-3	CSVSPAGTSDPDTQYF	TGCAGCGTTTCCCCCGCCGGGACTAGCGACCCAGATACGCAGTATTTT
TRBV29-1	NA	NA	TRBJ2-3	CSVQPSFSTDTQYF	TGCAGCGTCCAGCCGAGCTTCAGCACAGATACGCAGTATTTT
TRBV5-6	NA	NA	TRBJ2-7	CASSLEGSSYEQYF	TGTGCCAGCAGCCTGGAGGGGTCCTCCTACGAGCAGTACTTC
TRBV4-1	NA	NA	TRBJ2-1	CASSPGQLLLNEQFF	TGCGCCAGCAGCCCCGGACAACTCCTCCTCAATGAGCAGTTCTTC
TRBV4-3	NA	NA	TRBJ2-1	CASSQEWRDRKGGYNEQFF	TGCGCCAGCAGCCAAGAATGGCGGGACCGAAAAGGGGGCTACAATGAGCAGTTCTTC
TRBV2	TRBD1	once	TRBJ2-5	CASRRDRGHVETQYF	TGTGCCAGCAGACGGGACAGGGGGCATGTGGAGACCCAGTACTTC
TRBV10-3	NA	NA	TRBJ2-3	CAISPLSADTQYF	TGTGCCATCAGTCCCCTCAGCGCGGATACGCAGTATTTT
TRBV5-1	NA	NA	TRBJ1-4	CASRTGPANEKLFF	TGCGCCAGCAGAACAGGTCCGGCTAATGAAAAACTGTTTTTT
TRBV18	NA	NA	TRBJ2-7	CASSPPLTSYEQYF	TGTGCCAGCTCACCTCCGCTCACTTCCTACGAGCAGTACTTC
TRBV9	NA	NA	TRBJ1-3	CASSEAGLSSGNTIYF	TGTGCCAGCAGCGAAGCGGGACTCAGCTCTGGAAACACCATATATTTT
TRBV30	NA	NA	TRBJ1-1	CARRRERWTEAFF	TGTGCCAGGAGGCGGGAGCGGTGGACTGAAGCTTTCTTT
TRBV7-8	NA	NA	TRBJ2-3	CASSSKSSTDTQYF	TGTGCCAGCAGCTCAAAGTCTAGCACAGATACGCAGTATTTT
TRBV18	NA	NA	TRBJ2-7	CASSPRGGGSSYEQYF	TGTGCCAGCTCACCACGTGGTGGGGGAAGCTCCTACGAGCAGTACTTC
TRBV6-5	NA	NA	TRBJ1-2	CASSAEGAFGGYTF	TGTGCCAGCAGTGCCGAAGGGGCGTTCGGAGGCTACACCTTC
TRBV18	NA	NA	TRBJ1-5	CASSAGGSQPQHF	TGTGCCAGCTCAGCGGGGGGGAGTCAGCCCCAGCATTTT
TRBV5-6	TRBD1	NA	TRBJ1-1	CASSLADRLNTEAFF	TGTGCCAGCAGCTTGGCGGACAGGTTGAACACTGAAGCTTTCTTT
TRBV19	NA	NA	TRBJ2-3	CASSIEGRTDTQYF	TGTGCCAGTAGTATTGAGGGGCGGACAGATACGCAGTATTTT
TRBV29-1	TRBD2	NA	TRBJ2-3	CSVGFLGRGGVTDTQYF	TGCAGCGTTGGGTTCCTGGGGCGGGGGGGCGTCACAGATACGCAGTATTTT